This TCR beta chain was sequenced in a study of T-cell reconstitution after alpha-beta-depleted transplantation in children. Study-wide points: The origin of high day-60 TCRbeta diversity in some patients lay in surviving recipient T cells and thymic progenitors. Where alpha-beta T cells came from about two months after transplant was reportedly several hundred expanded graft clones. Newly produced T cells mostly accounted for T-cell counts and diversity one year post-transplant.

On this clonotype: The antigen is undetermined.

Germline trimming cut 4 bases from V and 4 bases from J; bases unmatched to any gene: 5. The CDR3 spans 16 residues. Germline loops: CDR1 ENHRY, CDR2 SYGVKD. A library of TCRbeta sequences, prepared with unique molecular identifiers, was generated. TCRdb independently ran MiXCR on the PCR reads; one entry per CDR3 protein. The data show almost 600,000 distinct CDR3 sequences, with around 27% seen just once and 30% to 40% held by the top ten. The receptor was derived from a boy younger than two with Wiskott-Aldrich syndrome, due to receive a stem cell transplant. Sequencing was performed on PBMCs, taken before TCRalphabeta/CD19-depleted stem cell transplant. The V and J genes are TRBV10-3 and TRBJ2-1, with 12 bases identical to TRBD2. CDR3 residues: CAISARLAGEYNEQFF. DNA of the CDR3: TGTGCCATCAGTGCTCGACTAGCGGGAGAATACAATGAGCAGTTCTTC.